A selection of T cell receptor beta chains follows, all from one sample in a study of OX40 agonist ivuxolimab in advanced cancers. Generated by immunoSEQ multiplex PCR, the TCRdb table keeps only in-frame clones and is missing some. The sample shows 31,000 or so clones, 75% to 95% of them seen only once. The sample here was CD4+ or CD8+ T cells sorted from blood, taken in a trial of the OX40 agonist ivuxolimab. The receptors stem from an adult with an advanced solid tumor such as melanoma, head and neck, liver or kidney cancer. Each CDR3 is given with its conserved first and last residue. Each record gives: CDR3 DNA, CDR3 protein, D gene, V gene, J gene, clone size. D genes are given only for firm matches. The size field is filled for only some rows; it gives once, few, many or a size class.

TGTGCCAGCAGTTCCGGAGACCCGTATGATTGGTACTTC,CASSSGDPYDWYF,NA,TRBV6-5,TRBJ2-7,NA
TGTGCCTGGAGTGTAAAGCTAGCGGGACCTTACGAGCAGTACTTC,CAWSVKLAGPYEQYF,TRBD2,TRBV30,TRBJ2-7,NA
TGTGCCAGCAGCCCCCTAGCGGGGGCGTTGTATGGCTACACCTTC,CASSPLAGALYGYTF,NA,TRBV7-6,TRBJ1-2,NA
TGTGCCAGCAGCTCCACAGGGCCCACTGAAGCTTTCTTT,CASSSTGPTEAFF,NA,TRBV7-9,TRBJ1-1,NA
TGTGCCAGCAGCCCAACAGGGACCCAAGAGACCCAGTACTTC,CASSPTGTQETQYF,NA,TRBV6-6,TRBJ2-5,NA
TGTGCCAGCAGTTACTCAGAGGGATCCGGGGCCAACGTCCTGACTTTC,CASSYSEGSGANVLTF,NA,TRBV6-5,TRBJ2-6,medium-sized
TGTGCCAGCAGCTTTACAGGTTCGGGGGAGCTGTTTTTT,CASSFTGSGELFF,NA,TRBV7-6,TRBJ2-2,NA
TGTGCCAGTAGTATTTCAGTGGCCAGGGGGGCCTATAACTCTGGAAACACCATATATTTT,CASSISVARGAYNSGNTIYF,TRBD1,TRBV19,TRBJ1-3,NA
TGTGCCAGCAGCCCCCAACACCCCGATACGCAGTATTTT,CASSPQHPDTQYF,NA,TRBV9,TRBJ2-3,NA
TGTGCCAGCAGTTACCCCACTAGCGGGAGGGACGGTGAGCAGTTCTTC,CASSYPTSGRDGEQFF,TRBD2,TRBV6-5,TRBJ2-1,NA
TGTGCCAGCACCTCGAAGGGGGGCCACAATGAGCAGTTCTTC,CASTSKGGHNEQFF,NA,TRBV9,TRBJ2-1,NA
TGTGCCAGCAGCCACAATCTAGGTGGGGAGCTGTTTTTT,CASSHNLGGELFF,NA,TRBV27,TRBJ2-2,NA
TGTGCCAGCTCACGGCGGGAGAAGAGCACAGATACGCAGTATTTT,CASSRREKSTDTQYF,TRBD2,TRBV18,TRBJ2-3,NA